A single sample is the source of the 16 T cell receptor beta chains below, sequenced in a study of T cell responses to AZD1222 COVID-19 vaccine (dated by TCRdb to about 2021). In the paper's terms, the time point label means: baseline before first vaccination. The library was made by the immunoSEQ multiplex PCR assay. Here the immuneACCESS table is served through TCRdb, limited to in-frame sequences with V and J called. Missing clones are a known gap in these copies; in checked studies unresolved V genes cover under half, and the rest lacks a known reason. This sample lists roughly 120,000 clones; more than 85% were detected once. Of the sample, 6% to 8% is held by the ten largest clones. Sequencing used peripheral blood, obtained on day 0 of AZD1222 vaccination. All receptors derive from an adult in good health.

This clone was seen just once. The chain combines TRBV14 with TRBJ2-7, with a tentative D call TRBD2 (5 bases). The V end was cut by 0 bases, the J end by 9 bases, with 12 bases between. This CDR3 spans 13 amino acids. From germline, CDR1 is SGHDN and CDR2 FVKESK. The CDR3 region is CASSQERRSGQYF. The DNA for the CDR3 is TGTGCCAGCAGCCAAGAGCGGAGGAGCGGGCAGTACTTC.

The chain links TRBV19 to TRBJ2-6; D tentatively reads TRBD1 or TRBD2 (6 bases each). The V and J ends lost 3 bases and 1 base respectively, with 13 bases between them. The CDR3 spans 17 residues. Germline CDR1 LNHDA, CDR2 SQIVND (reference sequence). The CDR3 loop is CASSMSGGRSGANVLTF. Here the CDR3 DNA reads TGTGCCAGTAGTATGTCCGGGGGCAGGTCTGGGGCCAACGTCCTGACTTTC.

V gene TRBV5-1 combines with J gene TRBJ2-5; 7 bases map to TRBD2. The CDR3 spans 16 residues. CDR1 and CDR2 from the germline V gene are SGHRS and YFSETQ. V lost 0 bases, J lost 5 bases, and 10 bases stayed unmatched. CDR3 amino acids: CASSLVVGLRQETQYF. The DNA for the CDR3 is TGCGCCAGCAGCTTGGTGGTGGGACTACGTCAGGAGACCCAGTACTTC.

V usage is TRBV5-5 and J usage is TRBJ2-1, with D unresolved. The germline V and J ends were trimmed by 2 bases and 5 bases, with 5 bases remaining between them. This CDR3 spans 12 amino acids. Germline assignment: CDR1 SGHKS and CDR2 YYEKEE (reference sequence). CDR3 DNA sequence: TGTGCCAGCAGCTTTTCAAACAATGAGCAGTTCTTC. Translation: CASSFSNNEQFF.

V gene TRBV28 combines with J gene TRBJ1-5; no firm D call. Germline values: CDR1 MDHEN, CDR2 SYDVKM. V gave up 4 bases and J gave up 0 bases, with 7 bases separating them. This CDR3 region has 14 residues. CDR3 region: CASSSDHSNQPQHF. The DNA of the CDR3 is TGTGCCAGCAGTTCGGACCATAGCAATCAGCCCCAGCATTTT.

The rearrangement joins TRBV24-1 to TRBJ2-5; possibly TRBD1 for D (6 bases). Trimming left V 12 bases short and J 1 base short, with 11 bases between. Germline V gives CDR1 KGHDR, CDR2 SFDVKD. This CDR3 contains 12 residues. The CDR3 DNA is TGTGCCGTACAGGGATTCCAAGAGACCCAGTACTTC. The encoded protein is CAVQGFQETQYF.

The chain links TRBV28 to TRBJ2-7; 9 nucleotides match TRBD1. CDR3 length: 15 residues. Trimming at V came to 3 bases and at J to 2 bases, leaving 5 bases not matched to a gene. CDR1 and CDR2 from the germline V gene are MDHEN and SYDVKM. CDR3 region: CASSLFGQGTYEQYF. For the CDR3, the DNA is TGTGCCAGCAGTTTGTTTGGACAGGGGACCTACGAGCAGTACTTC.

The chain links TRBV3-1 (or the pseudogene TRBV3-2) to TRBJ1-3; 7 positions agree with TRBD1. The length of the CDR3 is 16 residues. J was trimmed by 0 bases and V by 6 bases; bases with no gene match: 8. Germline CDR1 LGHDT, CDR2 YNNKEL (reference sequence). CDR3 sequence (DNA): TGTGCCAGCAGTCAAATTACAGGGGTCTCTGGAAACACCATATATTTT. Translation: CASSQITGVSGNTIYF.

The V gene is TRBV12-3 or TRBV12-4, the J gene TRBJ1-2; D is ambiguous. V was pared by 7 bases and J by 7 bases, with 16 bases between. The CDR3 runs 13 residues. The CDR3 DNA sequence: TGTGCCAGCAATCCTACCGGATATATTGGCTACACCTTC. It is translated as CASNPTGYIGYTF.

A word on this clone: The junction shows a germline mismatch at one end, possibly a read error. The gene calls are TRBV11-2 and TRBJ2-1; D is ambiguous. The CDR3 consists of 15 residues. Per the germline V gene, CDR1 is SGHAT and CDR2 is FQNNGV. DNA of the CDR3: TGTGCCACCAGCTTACCCCCAGGATCCTACAATGAGCAGTTCTTC. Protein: CATSLPPGSYNEQFF.

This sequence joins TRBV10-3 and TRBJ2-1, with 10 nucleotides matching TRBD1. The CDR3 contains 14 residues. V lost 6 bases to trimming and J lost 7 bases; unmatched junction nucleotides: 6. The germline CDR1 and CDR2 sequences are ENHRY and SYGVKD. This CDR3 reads CAISAGQGVNEQFF. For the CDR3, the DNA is TGTGCCATCAGCGCCGGACAGGGGGTAAATGAGCAGTTCTTC.

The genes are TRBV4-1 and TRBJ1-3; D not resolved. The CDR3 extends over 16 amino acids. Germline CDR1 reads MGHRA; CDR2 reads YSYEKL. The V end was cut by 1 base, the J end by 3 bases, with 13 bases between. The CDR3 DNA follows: TGCGCCAGCAGCCAAGTTTTAGGAGGAGGTGGAAACACCATATATTTT. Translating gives CASSQVLGGGGNTIYF.

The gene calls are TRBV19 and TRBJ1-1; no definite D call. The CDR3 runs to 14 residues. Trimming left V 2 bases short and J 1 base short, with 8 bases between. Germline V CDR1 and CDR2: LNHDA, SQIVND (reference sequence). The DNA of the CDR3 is TGTGCCAGTAGTATAAACCGCGCGAACACTGAAGCTTTCTTT. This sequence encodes CASSINRANTEAFF.

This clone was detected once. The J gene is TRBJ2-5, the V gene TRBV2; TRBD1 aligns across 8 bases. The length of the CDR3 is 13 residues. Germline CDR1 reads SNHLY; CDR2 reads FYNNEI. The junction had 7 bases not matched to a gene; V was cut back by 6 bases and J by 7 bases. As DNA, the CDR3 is TGTGCCAGCAGATCAGGACAGGGCGGGACCCAGTACTTC. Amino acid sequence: CASRSGQGGTQYF.

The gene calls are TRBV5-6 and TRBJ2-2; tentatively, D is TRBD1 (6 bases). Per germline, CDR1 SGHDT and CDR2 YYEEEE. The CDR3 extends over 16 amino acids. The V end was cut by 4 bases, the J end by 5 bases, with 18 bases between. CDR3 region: CASSARTYRVTGELFF. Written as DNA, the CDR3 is TGTGCCAGCAGCGCCCGTACGTACAGGGTAACCGGGGAGCTGTTTTTT.

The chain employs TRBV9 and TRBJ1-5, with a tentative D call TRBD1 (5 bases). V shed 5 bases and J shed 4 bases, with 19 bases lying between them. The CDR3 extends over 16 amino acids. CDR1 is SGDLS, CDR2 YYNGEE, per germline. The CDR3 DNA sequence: TGTGCCAGCAGTGAGTCAGGTGGGGGGTTTAATCAGCCCCAGCATTTT. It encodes CASSESGGGFNQPQHF.